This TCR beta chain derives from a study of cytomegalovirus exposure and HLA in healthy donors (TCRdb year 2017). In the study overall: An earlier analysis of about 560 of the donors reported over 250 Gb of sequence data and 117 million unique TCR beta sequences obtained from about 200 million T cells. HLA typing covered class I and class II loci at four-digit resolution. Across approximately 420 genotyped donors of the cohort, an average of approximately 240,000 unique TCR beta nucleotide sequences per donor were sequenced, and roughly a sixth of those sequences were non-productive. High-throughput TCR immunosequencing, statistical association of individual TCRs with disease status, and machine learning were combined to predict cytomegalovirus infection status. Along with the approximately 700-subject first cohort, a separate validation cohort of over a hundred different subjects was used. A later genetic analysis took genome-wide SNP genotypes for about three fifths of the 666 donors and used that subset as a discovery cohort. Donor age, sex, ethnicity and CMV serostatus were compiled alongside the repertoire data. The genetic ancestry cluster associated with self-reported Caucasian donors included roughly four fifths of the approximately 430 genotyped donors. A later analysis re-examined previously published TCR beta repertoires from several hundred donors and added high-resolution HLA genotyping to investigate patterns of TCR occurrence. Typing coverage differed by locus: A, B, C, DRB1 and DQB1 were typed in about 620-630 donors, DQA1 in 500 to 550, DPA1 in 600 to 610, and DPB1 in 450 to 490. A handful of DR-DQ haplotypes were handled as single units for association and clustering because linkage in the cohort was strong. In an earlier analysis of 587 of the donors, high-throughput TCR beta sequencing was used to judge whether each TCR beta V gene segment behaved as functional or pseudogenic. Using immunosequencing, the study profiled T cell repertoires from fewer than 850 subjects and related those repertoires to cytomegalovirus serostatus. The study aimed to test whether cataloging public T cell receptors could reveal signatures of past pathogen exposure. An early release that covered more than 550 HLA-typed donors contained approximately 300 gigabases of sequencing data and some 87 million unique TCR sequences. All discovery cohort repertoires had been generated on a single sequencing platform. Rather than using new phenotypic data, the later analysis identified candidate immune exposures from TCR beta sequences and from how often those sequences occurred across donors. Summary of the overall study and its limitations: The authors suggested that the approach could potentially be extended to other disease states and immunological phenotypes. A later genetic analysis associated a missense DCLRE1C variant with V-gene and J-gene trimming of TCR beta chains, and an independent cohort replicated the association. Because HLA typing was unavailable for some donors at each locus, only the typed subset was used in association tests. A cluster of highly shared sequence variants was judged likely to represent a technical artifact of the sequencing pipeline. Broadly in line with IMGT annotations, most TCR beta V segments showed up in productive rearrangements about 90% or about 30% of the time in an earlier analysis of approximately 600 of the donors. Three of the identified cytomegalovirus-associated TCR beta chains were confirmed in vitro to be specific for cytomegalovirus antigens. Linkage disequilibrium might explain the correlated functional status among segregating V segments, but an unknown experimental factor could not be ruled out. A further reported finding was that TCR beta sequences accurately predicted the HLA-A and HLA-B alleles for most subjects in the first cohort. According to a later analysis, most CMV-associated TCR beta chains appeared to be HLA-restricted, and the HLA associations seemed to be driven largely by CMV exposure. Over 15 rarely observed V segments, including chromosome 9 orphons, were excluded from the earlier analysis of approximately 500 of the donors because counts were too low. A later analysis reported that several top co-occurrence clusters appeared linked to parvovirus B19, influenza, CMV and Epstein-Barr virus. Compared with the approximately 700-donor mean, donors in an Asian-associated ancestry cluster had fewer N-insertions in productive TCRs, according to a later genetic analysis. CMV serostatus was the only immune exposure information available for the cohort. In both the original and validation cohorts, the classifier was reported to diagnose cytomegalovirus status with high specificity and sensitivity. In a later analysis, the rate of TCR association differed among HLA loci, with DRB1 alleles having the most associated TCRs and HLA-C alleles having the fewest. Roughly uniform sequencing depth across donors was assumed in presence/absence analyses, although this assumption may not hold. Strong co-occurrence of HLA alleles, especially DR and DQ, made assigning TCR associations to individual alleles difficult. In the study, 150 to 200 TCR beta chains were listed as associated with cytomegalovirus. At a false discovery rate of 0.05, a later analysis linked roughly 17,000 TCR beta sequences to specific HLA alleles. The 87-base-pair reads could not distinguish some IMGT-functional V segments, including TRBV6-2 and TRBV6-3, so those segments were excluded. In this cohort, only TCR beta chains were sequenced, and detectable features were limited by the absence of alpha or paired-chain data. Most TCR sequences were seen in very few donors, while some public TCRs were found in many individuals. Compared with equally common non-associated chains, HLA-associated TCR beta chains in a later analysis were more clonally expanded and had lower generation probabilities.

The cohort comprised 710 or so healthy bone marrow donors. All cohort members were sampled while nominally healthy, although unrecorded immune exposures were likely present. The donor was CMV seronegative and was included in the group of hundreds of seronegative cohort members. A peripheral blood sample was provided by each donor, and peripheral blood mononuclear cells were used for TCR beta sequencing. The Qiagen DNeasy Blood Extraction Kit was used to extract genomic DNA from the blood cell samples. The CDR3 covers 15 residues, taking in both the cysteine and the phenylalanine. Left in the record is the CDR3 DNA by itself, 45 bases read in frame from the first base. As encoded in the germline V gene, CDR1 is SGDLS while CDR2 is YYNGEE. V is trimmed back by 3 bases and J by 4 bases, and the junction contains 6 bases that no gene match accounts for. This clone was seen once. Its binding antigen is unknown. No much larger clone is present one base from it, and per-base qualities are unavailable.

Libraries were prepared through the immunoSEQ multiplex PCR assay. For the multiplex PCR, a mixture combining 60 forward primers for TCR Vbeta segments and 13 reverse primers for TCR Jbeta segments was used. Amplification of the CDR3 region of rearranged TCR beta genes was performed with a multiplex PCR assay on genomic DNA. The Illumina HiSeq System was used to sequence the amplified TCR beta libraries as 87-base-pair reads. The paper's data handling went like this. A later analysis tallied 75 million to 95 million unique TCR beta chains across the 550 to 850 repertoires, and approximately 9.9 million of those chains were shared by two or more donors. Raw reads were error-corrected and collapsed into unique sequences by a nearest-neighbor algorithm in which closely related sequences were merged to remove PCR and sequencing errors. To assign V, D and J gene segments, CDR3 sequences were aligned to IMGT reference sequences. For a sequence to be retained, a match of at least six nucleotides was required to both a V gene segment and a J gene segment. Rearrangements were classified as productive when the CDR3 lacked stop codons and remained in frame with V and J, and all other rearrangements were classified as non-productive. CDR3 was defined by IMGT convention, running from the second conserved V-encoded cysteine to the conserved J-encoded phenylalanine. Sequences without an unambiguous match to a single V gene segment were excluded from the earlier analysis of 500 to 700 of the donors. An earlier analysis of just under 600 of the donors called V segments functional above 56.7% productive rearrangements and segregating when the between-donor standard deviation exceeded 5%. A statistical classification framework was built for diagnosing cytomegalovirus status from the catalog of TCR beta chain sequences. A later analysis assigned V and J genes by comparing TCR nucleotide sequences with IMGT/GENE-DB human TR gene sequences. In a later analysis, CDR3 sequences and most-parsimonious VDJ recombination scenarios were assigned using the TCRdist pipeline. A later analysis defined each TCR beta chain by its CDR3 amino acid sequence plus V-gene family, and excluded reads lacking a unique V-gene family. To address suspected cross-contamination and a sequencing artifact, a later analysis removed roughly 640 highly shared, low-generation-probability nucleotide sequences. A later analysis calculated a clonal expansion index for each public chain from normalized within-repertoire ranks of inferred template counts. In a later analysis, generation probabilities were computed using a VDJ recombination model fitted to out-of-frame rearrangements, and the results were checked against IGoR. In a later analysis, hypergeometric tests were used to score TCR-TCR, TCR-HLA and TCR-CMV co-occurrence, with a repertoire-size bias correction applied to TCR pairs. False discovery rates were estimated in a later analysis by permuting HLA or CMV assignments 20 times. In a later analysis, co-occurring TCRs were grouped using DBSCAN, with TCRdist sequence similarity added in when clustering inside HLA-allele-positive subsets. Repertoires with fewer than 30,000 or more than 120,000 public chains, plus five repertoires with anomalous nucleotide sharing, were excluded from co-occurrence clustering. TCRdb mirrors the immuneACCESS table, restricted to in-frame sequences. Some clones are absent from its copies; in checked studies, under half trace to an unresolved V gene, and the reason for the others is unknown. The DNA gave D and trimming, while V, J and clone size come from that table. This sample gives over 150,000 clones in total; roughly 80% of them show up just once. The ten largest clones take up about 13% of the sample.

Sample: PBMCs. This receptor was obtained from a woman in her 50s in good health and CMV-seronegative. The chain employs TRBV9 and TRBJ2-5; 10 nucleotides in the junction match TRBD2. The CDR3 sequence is CASSASGSLAETQYF. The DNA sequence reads TGTGCCAGCAGCGCTAGCGGGAGTTTAGCAGAGACCCAGTACTTC.